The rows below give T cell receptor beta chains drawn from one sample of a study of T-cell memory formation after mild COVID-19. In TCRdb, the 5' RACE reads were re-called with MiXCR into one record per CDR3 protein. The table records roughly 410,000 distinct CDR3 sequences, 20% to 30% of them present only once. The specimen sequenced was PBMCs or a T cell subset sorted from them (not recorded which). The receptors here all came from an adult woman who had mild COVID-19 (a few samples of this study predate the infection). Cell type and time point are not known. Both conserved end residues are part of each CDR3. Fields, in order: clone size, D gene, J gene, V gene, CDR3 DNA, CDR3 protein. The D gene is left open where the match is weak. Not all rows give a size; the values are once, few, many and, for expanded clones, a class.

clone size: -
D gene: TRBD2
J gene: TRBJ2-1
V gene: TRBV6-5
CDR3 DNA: TGTGCCAACCTTGAGGGACTAGCGGCCAACAATGAGCAGTTCTTC
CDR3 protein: CANLEGLAANNEQFF

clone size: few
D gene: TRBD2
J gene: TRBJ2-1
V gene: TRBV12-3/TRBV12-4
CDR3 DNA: TGTGCCAGCAGTACTAGCGAAGCCTCCTACAATGAGCAGTTCTTC
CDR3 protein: CASSTSEASYNEQFF

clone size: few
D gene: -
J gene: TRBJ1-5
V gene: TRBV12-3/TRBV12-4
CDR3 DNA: TGTGCCAGCAGTCCAGGACAGCCACAATATCAGCCCCAGCATTTT
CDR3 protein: CASSPGQPQYQPQHF

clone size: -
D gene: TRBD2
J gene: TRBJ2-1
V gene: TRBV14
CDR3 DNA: TGTGCCAGCAGCCAAGAATATTATAGCGACCGGGGGGATGAGCAGTTCTTC
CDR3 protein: CASSQEYYSDRGDEQFF

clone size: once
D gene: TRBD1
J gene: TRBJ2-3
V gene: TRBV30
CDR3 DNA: TGTGCCTGGGGGACAGGCTTCGAAGATACGCAGTATTTT
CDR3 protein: CAWGTGFEDTQYF

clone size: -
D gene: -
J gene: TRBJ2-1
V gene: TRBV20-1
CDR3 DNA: TGCAGTGCTAGAGTCTCCGGGACGCGGGGCGCTCGGGCTGAGCAGTTCTTC
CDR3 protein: CSARVSGTRGARAEQFF

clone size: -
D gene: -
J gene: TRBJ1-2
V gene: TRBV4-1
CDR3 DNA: TGCGCCAGCAGCCAAGATACCGGGGGCCGGGGCTATGGCTACACCTTC
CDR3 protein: CASSQDTGGRGYGYTF

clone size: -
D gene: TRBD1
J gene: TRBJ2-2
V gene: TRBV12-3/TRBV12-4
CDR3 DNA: TGTGCCAGCAGTGGGCCCCGACAGGGATCGAACACCGGGGAGCTGTTTTTT
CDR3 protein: CASSGPRQGSNTGELFF

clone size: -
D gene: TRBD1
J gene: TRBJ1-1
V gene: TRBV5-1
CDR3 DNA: TGCGCCAGCAGCTGGGGAACAGGGGTTACTGAAGCTTTCTTT
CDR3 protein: CASSWGTGVTEAFF

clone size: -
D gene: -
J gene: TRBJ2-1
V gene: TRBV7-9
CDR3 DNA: TGTGCCAGCAGCGGGTCCGGCCTTAAAGACAATGAGCAGTTCTTC
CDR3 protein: CASSGSGLKDNEQFF